The 8 T cell receptor beta chains below come from one sample, sequenced in a study of blood T cell repertoires in COVID-19. Here immunoSEQ multiplex PCR was the method, and the copy in TCRdb shows in-frame clones only, minus some. The sample comprises some 260,000 clones, approximately 90% of which are singletons, and around 10% rests with the top ten. Input material: PBMCs or T cells enriched from blood (not recorded which). Every receptor here comes from a man aged 40-49 years who had recovered from COVID-19.

The J gene is TRBJ1-1, the V gene TRBV29-1; TRBD1 might be the D (6 bases). V was shortened by 7 bases and J by 6 bases, with 27 bases between the two germline ends. CDR1 is SQVTM and CDR2 is ANQGSEA in the germline V gene. This CDR3 has 16 amino acids. The CDR3 DNA is TGCAGCGCTCCCACCCCCGGGACACCCCTCGAGGCTGAAGCTTTCTTT. It specifies CSAPTPGTPLEAEAFF.

The CDR3 is CASSPPAGGGQHEQYF. CDR3 DNA: TGTGCCAGCTCACCACCGGCGGGCGGAGGCCAGCACGAGCAGTACTTC. The rearrangement uses TRBV18 and TRBJ2-7; weak D call: TRBD2 (5 bases). This CDR3 contains 16 residues. Germline lookup yields CDR1 KGHSH and CDR2 LQKENI. Trimming took 0 bases from V and 5 from J, leaving 17 bases between them.

The V gene is TRBV12-3 or TRBV12-4, the J gene TRBJ1-5; D is uncertain. The CDR3 sequence is 12 residues long. Deletions cut 4 bases from V and 4 bases from J, with 5 bases between. The CDR3 nucleotides are TGTGCCAGCAGTTCACAAAATCAGCCCCAGCATTTT. Translated: CASSSQNQPQHF.

The chain uses TRBV4-3 and TRBJ2-5; no definite D call. This CDR3 contains 16 residues. Trimming removed 4 bases from V and 8 bases from J, with 23 bases in between. Germline values: CDR1 LGHNA, CDR2 YSLEER. DNA of the CDR3: TGCGCCAGCAGCCCTTCTGGAACTAACGCGGTCTCCACCCAGTACTTC. Its translation is CASSPSGTNAVSTQYF.

The chain is built from TRBV7-9 and TRBJ2-1; perhaps TRBD1 as D (5 bases). The germline V gene has CDR1 SEHNR and CDR2 FQNEAQ (reference sequence). The CDR3 length is 16 residues. V lost 5 bases to trimming and J lost 1 base, with 15 bases between them. The CDR3 DNA is TGTGCCAGCAGCACCCGGGCAGGGATATCCTACAATGAGCAGTTCTTC. It yields the protein CASSTRAGISYNEQFF.

This clone was observed once. The J gene is TRBJ2-6, the V gene TRBV28, with 8 bases aligning to TRBD1. The V and J ends lost 6 bases and 2 bases, in that order; junction bases with no gene match: 3. Germline CDR1 reads MDHEN; CDR2 reads SYDVKM. CDR3 length: 15 residues. CDR3 loop: CASRRTGTGANVLTF. The CDR3 region has the DNA TGTGCCAGCAGAAGGACAGGGACTGGGGCCAACGTCCTGACTTTC. Full variable domain (outside the CDR3, taken from reference TRBV28 and TRBJ2-6): DVKVTQSSRYLVKRTGEKVFLECVQDMDHENMFWYRQDPGLGLRLIYFSYDVKMKEKGDIPEGYSVSREKKERFSLILESASTNQTSMYLCASRRTGTGANVLTFGAGSRLTVL.

V and J are TRBV7-3 and TRBJ1-3, with 7 bases matching TRBD1. Germline assignment: CDR1 SGHTA and CDR2 FQGTGA. This CDR3 has 15 amino acids. V lost 5 bases and J lost 2; bases outside the gene matches: 6. The DNA for the CDR3 is TGTGCCAGCAGCCGCCAGACAGGGACTGGAAACACCATATATTTT. This codes for CASSRQTGTGNTIYF.

This clone showed up just once. The V and J genes are TRBV6-2 or TRBV6-3 and TRBJ2-7, with 8 bases identical to TRBD1. CDR3 length: 14 residues. Germline V gene sequence: CDR1 MNHEY, CDR2 SVGEGT. Trimming at V came to 4 bases and at J to 5 bases, leaving 7 bases not matched to a gene. The CDR3 DNA sequence: TGTGCCAGCAGTTTTACAGGGGGGATCGACGAGCAGTACTTC. Protein sequence: CASSFTGGIDEQYF.